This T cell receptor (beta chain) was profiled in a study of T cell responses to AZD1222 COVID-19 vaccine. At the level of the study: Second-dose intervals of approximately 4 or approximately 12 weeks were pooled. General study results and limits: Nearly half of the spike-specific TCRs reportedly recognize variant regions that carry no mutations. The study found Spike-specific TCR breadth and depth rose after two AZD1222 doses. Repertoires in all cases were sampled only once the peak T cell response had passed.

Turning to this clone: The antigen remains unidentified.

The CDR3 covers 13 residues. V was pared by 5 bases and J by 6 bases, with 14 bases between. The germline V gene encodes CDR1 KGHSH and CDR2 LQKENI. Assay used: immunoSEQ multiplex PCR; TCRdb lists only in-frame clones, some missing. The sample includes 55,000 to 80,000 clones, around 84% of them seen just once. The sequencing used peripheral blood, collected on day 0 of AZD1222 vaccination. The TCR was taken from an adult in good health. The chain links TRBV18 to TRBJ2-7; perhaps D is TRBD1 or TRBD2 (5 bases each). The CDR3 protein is CASSFSGTAEQYF. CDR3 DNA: TGTGCCAGCTCATTCTCCGGGACGGCCGAGCAGTACTTC.